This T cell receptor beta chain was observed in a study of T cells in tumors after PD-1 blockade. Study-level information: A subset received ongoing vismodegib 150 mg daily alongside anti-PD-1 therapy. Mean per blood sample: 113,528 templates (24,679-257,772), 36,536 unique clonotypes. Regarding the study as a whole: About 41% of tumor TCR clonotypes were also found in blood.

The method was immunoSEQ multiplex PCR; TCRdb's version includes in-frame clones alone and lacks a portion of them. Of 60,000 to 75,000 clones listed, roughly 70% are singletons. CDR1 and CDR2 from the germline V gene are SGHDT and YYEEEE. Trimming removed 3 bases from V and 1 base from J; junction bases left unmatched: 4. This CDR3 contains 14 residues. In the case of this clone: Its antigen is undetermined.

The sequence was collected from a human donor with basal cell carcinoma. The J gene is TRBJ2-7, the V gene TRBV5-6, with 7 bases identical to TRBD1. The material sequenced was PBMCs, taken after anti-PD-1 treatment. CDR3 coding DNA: TGTGCCAGCAGCTCCCGGGACAGTTCCTACGAGCAGTACTTC. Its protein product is CASSSRDSSYEQYF.